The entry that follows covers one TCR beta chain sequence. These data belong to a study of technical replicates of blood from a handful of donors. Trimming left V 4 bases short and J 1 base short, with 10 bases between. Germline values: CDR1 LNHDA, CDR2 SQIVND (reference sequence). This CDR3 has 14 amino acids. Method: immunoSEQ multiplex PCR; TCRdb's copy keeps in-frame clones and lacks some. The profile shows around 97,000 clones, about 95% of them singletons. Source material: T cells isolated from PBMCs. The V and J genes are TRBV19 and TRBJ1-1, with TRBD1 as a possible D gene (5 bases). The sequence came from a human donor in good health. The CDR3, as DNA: TGTGCCAGTAGTACAGACAGTTCGAACACTGAAGCTTTCTTT. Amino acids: CASSTDSSNTEAFF. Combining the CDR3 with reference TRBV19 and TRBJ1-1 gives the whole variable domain DGGITQSPKYLFRKEGQNVTLSCEQNLNHDAMYWYRQDPGQGLRLIYYSQIVNDFQKGDIAEGYSVSREKKESFPLTVTSAQKNPTAFYLCASSTDSSNTEAFFGQGTRLTVV.